The present entry profiles one T cell receptor (beta chain) with its context. Its binding antigen is unknown. No clone much larger than this one lies a single base away; base qualities are absent. These data are taken from a study of T cell responses to AZD1222 COVID-19 vaccine (dated by TCRdb to the early 2020s). For the study in its entirety: AZD1222 recipients with second doses at about 4 weeks or about 12 weeks were pooled, because spike-specific TCR depth and breadth did not differ between schedules. TCR sequencing was performed for roughly 240 trial participants, of whom 200 to 210 were given two doses of AZD1222 and around 26 were given two doses of MenACWY control vaccine. Trial participants were enrolled by age into 18-55, 56-69 and 70-plus year subgroups, with roughly 160, 29 and 62 TCR-sequenced participants respectively. Beyond this particular receptor, the publication reports: CD4 TCRs associated with the vaccine covered the entire spike protein, and the dominant responses were in regions 160-218 and 743-854. Reportedly, close to half of the unique spike-specific TCRs recognized epitopes lying outside the regions that are mutated in the B.1.351 and B.1.1.7 variants. Conclusions about previously exposed vaccinees are limited, since just five or six AZD1222 recipients were seropositive for SARS-CoV-2 at baseline. Spike-specific TCR breadth and depth rose significantly after two AZD1222 doses compared with day 0 and with MenACWY recipients. Because no day 14 peak-response samples were available, repertoires were characterized only after the peak T cell response. The 56-69-year group was small, and its depth increase did not reach significance, likely because of low power. Most participants were white British and females outnumbered males, and the authors suggested that clonal diversity may have been underestimated.

Sample time point, as interpreted from the label and publication: baseline before first vaccination. The vaccinee samples were drawn from two UK trials, COV001 and COV002, one of which was a single-blind randomized controlled phase 2/3 trial testing AZD1222 (ChAdOx1 nCoV-19) in healthy adults. For TCRbeta chain sequencing, PBMC samples from trial participants were taken at day 0 and at day 28 after the second dose. The CDR3 regions of human TCRbeta chains were analyzed by immunosequencing. On the authors' methods: TCRs in the repertoires were matched against a reference library of SARS-CoV-2-specific TCRs that had been generated with the MIRA antigen-specificity platform. Breadth was defined as the fraction of unique TCRs that were SARS-CoV-2-associated. Depth was defined as the fraction of total T cells that were SARS-CoV-2-associated. Using the MIRA data, each spike-specific TCR was assigned both to the spike region to which the TCR was reactive and to a CD4 or CD8 class. Log10-transformed breadth and depth values were compared by one-way ANOVA with Sidak's multiple comparisons tests. Drawn from immuneACCESS, this table holds only the in-frame rearrangements with V and J called that TCRdb kept. Clones are partly lost; checked studies trace under half to an unresolved V gene and leave the rest unexplained. D and trimming come from the DNA, and the V and J calls and clone size come from that table. The sample data list 150,000 to 200,000 clones, and just under 90% of these were observed just once. Under 7.5% of the sample comes from the top ten.

Here the sequenced sample was peripheral blood, taken on day 0 of AZD1222 vaccination. The source of this sequence is an adult in good health.

The DNA sequence is given as TGTGCCAGCAGCGGGAGGGGCCGTATCCAGTTCTTC. Its coded protein is CASSGRGRIQFF. Here the chain combines TRBV11-3 and TRBJ2-1, with 7 central nucleotides matching TRBD2. The germline V gene yields SGHNT for CDR1 and YENEEA for CDR2. The CDR3 sequence holds 12 residues, the cysteine and phenylalanine included. Just the 36-base CDR3 DNA is kept, in frame starting at base 1. V lost 5 bases and J lost 13 bases, and the count of bases not matched to a germline gene is 8. The reference TRBV11-3 and TRBJ2-1 proteins fill in what lies around the CDR3, so the full variable domain reads EAGVVQSPRYKIIEKKQPVAFWCNPISGHNTLYWYLQNLGQGPELLIRYENEEAVDDSQLPKDRFSAERLKGVDSTLKIQPAELGDSAVYLCASSGRGRIQFFGPGTRLTVL.